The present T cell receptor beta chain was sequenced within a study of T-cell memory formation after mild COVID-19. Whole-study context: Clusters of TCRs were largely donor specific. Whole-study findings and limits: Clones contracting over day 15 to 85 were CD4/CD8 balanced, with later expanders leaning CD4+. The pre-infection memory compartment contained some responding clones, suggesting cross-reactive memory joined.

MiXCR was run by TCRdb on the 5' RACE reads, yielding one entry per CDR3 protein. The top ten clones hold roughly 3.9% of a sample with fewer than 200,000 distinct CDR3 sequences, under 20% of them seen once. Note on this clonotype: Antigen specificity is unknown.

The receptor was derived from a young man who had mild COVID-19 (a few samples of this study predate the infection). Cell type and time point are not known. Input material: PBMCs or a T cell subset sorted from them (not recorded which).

This CDR3 reads CASPGHRNYEQYV. The CDR3 nucleotides are TGTGCCAGTCCGGGGCACAGAAACTACGAGCAGTACGTC. This chain connects TRBV14 to TRBJ2-7, with D perhaps TRBD1 or TRBD2 (5 bases each). CDR1 SGHDN and CDR2 FVKESK come from the germline V gene. CDR3 length: 13 amino acids. The V end lost 9 bases, the J end lost 3 bases, and 15 bases lay between the germline ends.